The 27 T cell receptor beta chains below were found in one sample sequenced in a study of T cell clones after liver transplantation. TCRdb's copy holds only in-frame clones and misses some; the assay was immunoSEQ multiplex PCR. The sample records 65,000 to 70,000 clones, 90% to 95% being singletons. The sequencing here drew on CD4+ T cells from blood, taken less than 26 months after liver transplant. These receptors were obtained from a human patient who received a liver transplant. These T cells may partly come from the graft donor.

CDR3 in DNA: TGTGCCAGCAGCTTTGGACTAGCAGTCTATGAGCAGTTCTTC. As protein: CASSFGLAVYEQFF. V and J are TRBV5-8 and TRBJ2-1; 8 bases align to TRBD2. V lost 2 bases and J lost 8; bases outside the gene matches: 6. Per germline, CDR1 SGHTS and CDR2 YDEGEE. This CDR3 spans 14 amino acids. Combining the CDR3 with reference TRBV5-8 and TRBJ2-1 gives the whole variable domain EAGVTQSPTHLIKTRGQQATLRCSPISGHTSVYWYQQALGLGLQFLLWYDEGEERNRGNFPPRFSGRQFPNYSSELNVNALELEDSALYLCASSFGLAVYEQFFGPGTRLTVL.

J is TRBJ1-5 and V is TRBV5-1; 10 nucleotides match TRBD1. V dropped 3 bases and J dropped 4; count of bases not matched to a gene: 13. The CDR3 covers 18 residues. Germline V CDR1 and CDR2: SGHRS, YFSETQ. The CDR3 DNA follows: TGCGCCAGCAGCTCCGACAGGGGGCTTACGTTTCGGAATCAGCCCCAGCATTTT. Translating it yields CASSSDRGLTFRNQPQHF.

The chain couples TRBV7-2 to TRBJ2-3, with 13 bases fitting TRBD2. The J segment lost 3 bases and the V segment lost 5 bases, leaving 11 bases of the junction unmatched. In germline, CDR1 is SGHTA, CDR2 FQGNSA. This CDR3 is 18 amino acids long. In DNA, the CDR3 is TGTGCCAGCAGCAGGCAACGGACTAGCGGGAGTGGGACAGATACGCAGTATTTT. Amino acids: CASSRQRTSGSGTDTQYF.

The chain couples TRBV19 to TRBJ2-1, with TRBD1 identical over 11 bases. There are 16 residues in the CDR3. Germline V gene lookup returns CDR1 LNHDA and CDR2 SQIVND (reference sequence). V lost 0 bases and J lost 8; bases outside the gene matches: 6. The CDR3, as DNA: TGTGCCAGTAGTATAGATCTTGGGACAGGGGGTGATGAGCAGTTCTTC. Translated: CASSIDLGTGGDEQFF.

This chain uses TRBV5-6 with TRBJ1-2; D not resolved. CDR1 is SGHDT and CDR2 is YYEEEE in the germline V gene. V was shortened by 1 base and J by 10 bases, with 17 bases between the two germline ends. This CDR3 region has 14 residues. The CDR3 region is CASSLHRLPPHYTF. CDR3 coding DNA: TGTGCCAGCAGCTTGCACAGATTACCGCCGCACTACACCTTC.

V usage is TRBV29-1 and J usage is TRBJ1-2; 7 bases map to TRBD1. The CDR3 covers 12 residues. The V gene's germline CDR1 is SQVTM and CDR2 ANQGSEA. V gave up 4 bases and J gave up 4 bases; unmatched junction bases: 3. The CDR3 sequence: CSVVRGIYGYTF. In nucleotides, the CDR3 is TGCAGCGTTGTCAGGGGGATCTATGGCTACACCTTC.

V and J are TRBV4-3 and TRBJ2-6, with 10 bases aligning to TRBD1. Trimming cost V 2 bases and J 4 bases; bases outside gene matches: 8. Germline V gives CDR1 LGHNA, CDR2 YSLEER. This CDR3 region has 18 residues. This CDR3 is CASSQRDRGSGGANVLTF. Written as DNA, the CDR3 is TGCGCCAGCAGCCAACGGGACAGGGGTTCTGGGGGGGCCAACGTCCTGACTTTC.

As regards this clone: The sample carries other DNA sequences with the same CDR3. This chain connects TRBV27 to TRBJ1-5; tentative D call: TRBD1 (5 bases). The V gene lost 5 bases and the J gene lost 5 bases, with 16 bases spanning the gap. Looked up from germline, CDR1 is MNHEY and CDR2 is SMNVEV (reference sequence). The length of the CDR3 is 15 residues. CDR3 amino acids: CASSLLHGTHQPQHF. The CDR3 DNA is TGTGCCAGCAGTCTACTTCACGGGACGCATCAGCCCCAGCATTTT.

J is TRBJ2-1 and V is TRBV28; 11 nucleotides line up with TRBD2. This CDR3 region has 15 residues. V lost 7 bases and J lost 6; bases outside the gene matches: 8. The V gene's germline CDR1 is MDHEN and CDR2 SYDVKM. The CDR3 DNA is TGTGCCAGCACCCTATCCGGACTAGCGGGCAATGAGCAGTTCTTC. Protein: CASTLSGLAGNEQFF.

The rearrangement uses TRBV11-2 and TRBJ1-1, with D unresolved. This CDR3 comprises 12 residues. The germline V gene encodes CDR1 SGHAT and CDR2 FQNNGV. V was clipped by 5 bases and J by 5 bases, with 9 bases between them. CDR3 in amino acids: CASSHRGTEAFF. CDR3 DNA sequence: TGTGCCAGCAGCCATCGGGGTACTGAAGCTTTCTTT.

The rearrangement uses TRBV27 and TRBJ2-3; D uncertain. Germline V gene lookup returns CDR1 MNHEY and CDR2 SMNVEV (reference sequence). There are 17 residues in the CDR3. V lost 0 bases and J 1 base, leaving 14 bases between the germline ends. CDR3 DNA: TGTGCCAGCAGTTTATCGGCCGGGCGAACGGGCACAGATACGCAGTATTTT. It codes for CASSLSAGRTGTDTQYF.

The chain has TRBV7-2 and TRBJ2-7, with TRBD1 identical over 7 bases. Trimming removed 5 bases from V and 1 base from J; junction bases left unmatched: 8. CDR3 size: 15 residues. Germline CDR1 and CDR2: SGHTA and FQGNSA. Here the CDR3 reads CASSIRVTGSYEQYF. The CDR3 nucleotides read TGTGCCAGCAGCATAAGGGTGACAGGGTCCTACGAGCAGTACTTC.

The rearrangement links TRBV7-2 to TRBJ2-7; TRBD2 aligns across 7 bases. Per the germline V gene, CDR1 is SGHTA and CDR2 is FQGNSA. This CDR3 region has 15 residues. The ends lost 5 bases at V and 3 bases at J; junction bases unmatched: 10. The DNA of the CDR3 is TGTGCCAGCAGCGCCGCCGGGCGGGAGTTCTACGAGCAGTACTTC. Translation: CASSAAGREFYEQYF. The whole variable domain, remainder taken from reference TRBV7-2 and TRBJ2-7, is GAGVSQSPSNKVTEKGKDVELRCDPISGHTALYWYRQSLGQGLEFLIYFQGNSAPDKSGLPSDRFSAERTGGSVSTLTIQRTQQEDSAVYLCASSAAGREFYEQYFGPGTRLTVT.

This clone was seen a single time. This sequence joins TRBV7-2 and TRBJ2-1; 8 nucleotides match TRBD2. CDR1 is SGHTA and CDR2 is FQGNSA in the germline V gene. J gave up 5 bases and V 5 bases, and 8 bases lay outside the gene matches. The CDR3 is 15 residues long. Here the CDR3 reads CASSPQAGVHNEQFF. CDR3 sequence (DNA): TGTGCCAGCAGCCCTCAAGCGGGAGTCCACAATGAGCAGTTCTTC.

The chain couples TRBV2 to TRBJ2-2; 7 positions match TRBD2. The CDR3 extends over 14 amino acids. In germline, CDR1 is SNHLY, CDR2 FYNNEI. With 6 bases clipped from V and 3 bases from J, the junction kept 4 bases outside the gene matches. The CDR3 DNA is TGTGCCAGCAGGGGAACTAGCGACACCGGGGAGCTGTTTTTT. It encodes CASRGTSDTGELFF.

The chain carries TRBV11-2 and TRBJ2-3; TRBD2 agrees at 10 bases. J gave up 0 bases and V 1 base, and 4 bases lay outside the gene matches. The CDR3 is 17 residues long. CDR1 and CDR2 (germline): SGHAT, FQNNGV. The CDR3 is CASSLVVTSGSTDTQYF. CDR3 bases: TGTGCCAGCAGCTTAGTGGTGACTAGCGGGAGCACAGATACGCAGTATTTT.

The chain has TRBV7-8 and TRBJ2-7, with TRBD2 matching over 8 bases. Germline CDR1 SGHVS, CDR2 FQNEAQ. Unmatched junction bases numbered 3, after V lost 2 bases and J lost 9 bases. There are 12 residues in the CDR3. The CDR3 loop is CASSLPGGRQYF. The CDR3, as DNA: TGTGCCAGCAGCTTACCGGGGGGGAGGCAGTACTTC.

The rearrangement uses TRBV18 and TRBJ2-2; the D gene is possibly TRBD1 (7 bases). V lost 4 bases, J lost 3 bases, and 15 bases lay in between. CDR3 length: 16 amino acids. The germline gives CDR1 KGHSH, CDR2 LQKENI. This CDR3 is CASSLDQGGDTGELFF. The CDR3 DNA follows: TGTGCCAGCTCACTCGACCAGGGGGGAGACACCGGGGAGCTGTTTTTT.

This chain links TRBV5-1 with TRBJ2-1; TRBD2 aligns across 11 bases. Germline trimming cut 0 bases from V and 9 bases from J; bases unmatched to any gene: 5. This CDR3 is built from 15 residues. The V gene's germline CDR1 is SGHRS and CDR2 YFSETQ. The CDR3 spells CASSLETSGIGEQFF. CDR3 DNA: TGCGCCAGCAGCTTGGAGACTAGCGGGATAGGTGAGCAGTTCTTC. Drawing the rest from reference TRBV5-1 and TRBJ2-1, the complete variable domain is KAGVTQTPRYLIKTRGQQVTLSCSPISGHRSVSWYQQTPGQGLQFLFEYFSETQRNKGNFPGRFSGRQFSNSRSEMNVSTLELGDSALYLCASSLETSGIGEQFFGPGTRLTVL.

The chain uses TRBV5-4 and TRBJ2-3; possible D gene TRBD2, 5 bases. This CDR3 spans 16 amino acids. CDR1 is SGHNT and CDR2 is YYREEE in the germline V gene (reference sequence). Trimming shortened V by 4 bases and J by 0 bases, and 15 bases separated the two germline ends. Here the CDR3 DNA reads TGTGCCAGCAGCCTCCCCCCGACGGGAAGCACAGATACGCAGTATTTT. Amino acid sequence: CASSLPPTGSTDTQYF.

The chain has TRBV28 and TRBJ2-1; 7 bases are a match to TRBD2. The CDR3 is made up of 15 amino acids. Germline V gene sequence: CDR1 MDHEN, CDR2 SYDVKM. Germline trimming cut 3 bases from V and 5 bases from J; bases unmatched to any gene: 7. For the CDR3, the DNA is TGTGCCAGCAGTTTTGGCGGGAGCAGGGACAATGAGCAGTTCTTC. Protein product: CASSFGGSRDNEQFF.

This chain links TRBV6-1 with TRBJ2-7; 7 positions match TRBD2. V lost 4 bases and J lost 2; bases outside the gene matches: 11. From germline, CDR1 is MNHNS and CDR2 SASEGT. The CDR3 is 16 amino acids. CDR3 in amino acids: CASSGRLAELTYEQYF. The CDR3 region has the DNA TGTGCCAGCAGTGGGAGGCTAGCGGAGTTGACCTACGAGCAGTACTTC.

The chain couples TRBV18 to TRBJ1-2; D unclear. V shed 3 bases and J shed 3 bases, with 8 bases lying between them. Per the germline V gene, CDR1 is KGHSH and CDR2 is LQKENI. The CDR3 sequence is 13 residues long. CDR3 sequence (DNA): TGTGCCAGCTCACCGGGAGAGGACTATGGCTACACCTTC. Translated, it gives CASSPGEDYGYTF.

The chain has TRBV29-1 and TRBJ2-7; D is perhaps TRBD2 (6 bases). V lost 8 bases, J lost 3 bases, and 14 bases lay in between. Per germline, CDR1 SQVTM and CDR2 ANQGSEA. The CDR3 is made up of 12 amino acids. CDR3 protein: CSFRDSLYEQYF. CDR3 coding DNA: TGCAGCTTCCGGGACTCCCTCTACGAGCAGTACTTC.

The chain joins TRBV2 to TRBJ1-2; D might be TRBD1 (5 bases). Germline lookup yields CDR1 SNHLY and CDR2 FYNNEI. The length of the CDR3 is 13 residues. V was pared by 2 bases and J by 8 bases, with 12 bases between. The CDR3 coding sequence is TGTGCCAGCAGTGAATGGGGGTCTCAGGGCTACACCTTC. Residues: CASSEWGSQGYTF.

The gene calls are TRBV5-1 and TRBJ2-2, with D possibly matching TRBD2 (6 bases). The V gene's germline CDR1 is SGHRS and CDR2 YFSETQ. Trimming left V 0 bases short and J 7 bases short, with 10 bases between. The CDR3 spans 14 residues. CDR3 sequence: CASSLGVEGGELFF. DNA of the CDR3: TGCGCCAGCAGCTTGGGAGTGGAGGGCGGGGAGCTGTTTTTT. Variable domain in full (rest from reference TRBV5-1 and TRBJ2-2): KAGVTQTPRYLIKTRGQQVTLSCSPISGHRSVSWYQQTPGQGLQFLFEYFSETQRNKGNFPGRFSGRQFSNSRSEMNVSTLELGDSALYLCASSLGVEGGELFFGEGSRLTVL.

V is TRBV5-6 and J is TRBJ1-4; D gene ambiguous. Germline CDR1 SGHDT, CDR2 YYEEEE. This CDR3 has 15 residues. Trimming took 0 bases from V and 8 from J, leaving 14 bases between them. CDR3 DNA sequence: TGTGCCAGCAGCTTGGATGGAGTCGGGCAGGAAAAACTGTTTTTT. Its protein is CASSLDGVGQEKLFF.